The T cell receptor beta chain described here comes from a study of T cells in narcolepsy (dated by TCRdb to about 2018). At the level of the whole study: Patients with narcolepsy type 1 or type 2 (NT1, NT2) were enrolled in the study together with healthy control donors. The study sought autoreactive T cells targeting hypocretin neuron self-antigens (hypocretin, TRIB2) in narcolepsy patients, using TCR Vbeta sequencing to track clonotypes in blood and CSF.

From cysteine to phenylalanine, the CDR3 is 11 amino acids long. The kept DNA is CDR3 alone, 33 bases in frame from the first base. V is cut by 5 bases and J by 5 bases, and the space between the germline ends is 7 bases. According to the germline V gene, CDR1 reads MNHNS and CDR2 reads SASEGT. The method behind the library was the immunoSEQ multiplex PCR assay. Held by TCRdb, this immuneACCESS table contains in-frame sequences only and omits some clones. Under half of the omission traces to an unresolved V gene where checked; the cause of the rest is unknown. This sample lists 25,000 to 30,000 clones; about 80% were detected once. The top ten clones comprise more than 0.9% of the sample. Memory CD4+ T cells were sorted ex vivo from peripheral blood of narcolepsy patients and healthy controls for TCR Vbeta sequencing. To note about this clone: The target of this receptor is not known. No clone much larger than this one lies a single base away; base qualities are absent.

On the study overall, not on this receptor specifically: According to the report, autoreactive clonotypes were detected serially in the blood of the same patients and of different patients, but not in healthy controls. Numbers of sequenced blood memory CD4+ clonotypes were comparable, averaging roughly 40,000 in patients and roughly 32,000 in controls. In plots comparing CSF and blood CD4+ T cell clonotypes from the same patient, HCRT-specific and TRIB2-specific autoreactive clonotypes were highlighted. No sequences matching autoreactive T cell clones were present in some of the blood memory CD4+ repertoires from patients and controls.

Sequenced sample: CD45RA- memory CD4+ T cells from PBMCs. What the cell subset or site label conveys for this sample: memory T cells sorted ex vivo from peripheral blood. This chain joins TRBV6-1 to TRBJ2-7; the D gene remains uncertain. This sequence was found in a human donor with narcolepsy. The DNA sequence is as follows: TGTGCCAGCAGTTACCAGGACGAGCAGTACTTC. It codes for CASSYQDEQYF.